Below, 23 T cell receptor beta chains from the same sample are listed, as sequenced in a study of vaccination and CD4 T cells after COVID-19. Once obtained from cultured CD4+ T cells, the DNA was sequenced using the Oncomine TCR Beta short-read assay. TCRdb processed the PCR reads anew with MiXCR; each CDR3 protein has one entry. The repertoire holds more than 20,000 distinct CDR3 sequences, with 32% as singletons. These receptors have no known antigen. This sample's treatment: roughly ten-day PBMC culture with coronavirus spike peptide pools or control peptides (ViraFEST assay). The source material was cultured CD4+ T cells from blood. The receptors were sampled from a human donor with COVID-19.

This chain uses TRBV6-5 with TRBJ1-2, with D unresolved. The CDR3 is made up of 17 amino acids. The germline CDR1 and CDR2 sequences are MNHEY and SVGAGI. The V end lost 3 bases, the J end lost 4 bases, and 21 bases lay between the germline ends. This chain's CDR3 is CASSYPYQDRFVYGYTF. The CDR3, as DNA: TGTGCCAGCAGTTATCCCTACCAGGACCGGTTCGTCTATGGCTACACCTTC.

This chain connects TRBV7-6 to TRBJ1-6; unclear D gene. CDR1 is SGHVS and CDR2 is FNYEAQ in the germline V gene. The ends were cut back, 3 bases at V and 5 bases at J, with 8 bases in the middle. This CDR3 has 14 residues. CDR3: CASSLRQDNSPLHF. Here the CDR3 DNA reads TGTGCCAGCAGCTTGCGCCAGGATAATTCACCCCTCCACTTT.

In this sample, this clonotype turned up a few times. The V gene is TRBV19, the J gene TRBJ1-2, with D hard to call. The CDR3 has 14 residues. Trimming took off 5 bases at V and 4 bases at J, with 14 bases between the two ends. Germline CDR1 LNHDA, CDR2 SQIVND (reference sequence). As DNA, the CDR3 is TGTGCCAGTAGTGTAAGACCGCAAGGCTATGGCTACACCTTC. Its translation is CASSVRPQGYGYTF.

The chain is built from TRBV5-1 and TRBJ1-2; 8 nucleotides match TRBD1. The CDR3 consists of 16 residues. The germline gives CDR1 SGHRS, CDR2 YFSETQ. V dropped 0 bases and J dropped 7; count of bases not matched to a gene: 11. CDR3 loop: CASSLAGVSGGGGYTF. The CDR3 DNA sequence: TGCGCCAGCAGCTTGGCCGGTGTGTCAGGGGGCGGTGGCTACACCTTC.

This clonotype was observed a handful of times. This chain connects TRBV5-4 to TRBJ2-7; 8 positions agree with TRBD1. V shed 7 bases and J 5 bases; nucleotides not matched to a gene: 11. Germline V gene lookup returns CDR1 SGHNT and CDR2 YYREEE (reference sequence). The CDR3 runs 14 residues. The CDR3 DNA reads TGTGCCAGCCGCCGGGCAGGGGGCTTCAACGAGCAGTACTTC. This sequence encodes CASRRAGGFNEQYF. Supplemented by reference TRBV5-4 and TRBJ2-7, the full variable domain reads ETGVTQSPTHLIKTRGQQVTLRCSSQSGHNTVSWYQQALGQGPQFIFQYYREEENGRGNFPPRFSGLQFPNYSSELNVNALELDDSALYLCASRRAGGFNEQYFGPGTRLTVT.

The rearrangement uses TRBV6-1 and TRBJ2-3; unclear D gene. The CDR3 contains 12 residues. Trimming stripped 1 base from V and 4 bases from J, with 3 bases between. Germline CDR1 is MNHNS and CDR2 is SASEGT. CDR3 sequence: CASSEVPDTQYF. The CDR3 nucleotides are TGTGCCAGCAGTGAAGTCCCAGATACGCAGTATTTT.

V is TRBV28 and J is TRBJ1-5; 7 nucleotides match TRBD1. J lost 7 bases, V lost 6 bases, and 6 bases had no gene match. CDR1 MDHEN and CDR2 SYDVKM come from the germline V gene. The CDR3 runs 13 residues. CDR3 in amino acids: CASRRQGQQPQHF. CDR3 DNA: TGTGCCAGCAGGCGACAGGGTCAACAGCCCCAGCATTTT.

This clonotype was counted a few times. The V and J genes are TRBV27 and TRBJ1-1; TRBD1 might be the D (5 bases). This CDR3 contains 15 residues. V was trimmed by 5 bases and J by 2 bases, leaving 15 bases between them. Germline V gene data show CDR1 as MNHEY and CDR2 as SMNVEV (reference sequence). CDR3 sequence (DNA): TGTGCCAGCAGTACCCAGGGCGTCGGTAACACTGAAGCTTTCTTT. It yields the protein CASSTQGVGNTEAFF.

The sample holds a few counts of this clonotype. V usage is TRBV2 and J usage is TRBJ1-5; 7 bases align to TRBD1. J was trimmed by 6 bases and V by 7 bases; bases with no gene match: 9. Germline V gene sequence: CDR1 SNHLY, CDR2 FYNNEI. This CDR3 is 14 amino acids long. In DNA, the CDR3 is TGTGCCAGCAATCTAGGACGGGACAGTCAGCCCCAGCATTTT. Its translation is CASNLGRDSQPQHF.

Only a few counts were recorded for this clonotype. Here the CDR3 DNA reads TGTGCCACCAGCAGGGGTCGCGACAGCAGCACAGATACGCAGTATTTT. As protein: CATSRGRDSSTDTQYF. This sequence joins TRBV15 and TRBJ2-3, with D possibly being TRBD1 (5 bases). The CDR3 runs 16 residues. Germline CDR1 is LNHNV and CDR2 is YYDKDF (reference sequence). The germline V and J ends were trimmed by 3 bases and 0 bases, with 13 bases remaining between them.

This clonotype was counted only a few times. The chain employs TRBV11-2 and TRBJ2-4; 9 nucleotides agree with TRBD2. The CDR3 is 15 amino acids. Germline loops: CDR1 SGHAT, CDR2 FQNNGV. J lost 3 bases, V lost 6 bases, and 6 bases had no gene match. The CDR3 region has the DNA TGTGCCAGCAGTCCTTCTAGCGGGGACAAAAACATTCAGTACTTC. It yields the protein CASSPSSGDKNIQYF. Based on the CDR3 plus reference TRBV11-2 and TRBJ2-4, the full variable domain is EAGVAQSPRYKIIEKRQSVAFWCNPISGHATLYWYQQILGQGPKLLIQFQNNGVVDDSQLPKDRFSAERLKGVDSTLKIQPAKLEDSAVYLCASSPSSGDKNIQYFGAGTRLSVL.

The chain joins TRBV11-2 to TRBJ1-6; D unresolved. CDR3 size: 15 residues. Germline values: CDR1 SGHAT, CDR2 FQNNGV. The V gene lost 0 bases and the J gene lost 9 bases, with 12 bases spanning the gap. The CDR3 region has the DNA TGTGCCAGCAGCTTAGAACGCGCGATCCCTTCACCCCTCCACTTT. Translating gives CASSLERAIPSPLHF. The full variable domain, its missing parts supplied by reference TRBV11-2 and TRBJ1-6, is EAGVAQSPRYKIIEKRQSVAFWCNPISGHATLYWYQQILGQGPKLLIQFQNNGVVDDSQLPKDRFSAERLKGVDSTLKIQPAKLEDSAVYLCASSLERAIPSPLHFGNGTRLTVT.

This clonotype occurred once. The CDR3 reads CASRVQGFTEAFF. The CDR3 coding sequence is TGTGCCAGCAGAGTACAGGGTTTTACTGAAGCTTTCTTT. This sequence joins TRBV5-8 and TRBJ1-1, with D tentatively TRBD1 (6 bases). Trimming shortened V by 5 bases and J by 5 bases, and 13 bases separated the two germline ends. This CDR3 has 13 amino acids. Germline V CDR1 and CDR2: SGHTS, YDEGEE.

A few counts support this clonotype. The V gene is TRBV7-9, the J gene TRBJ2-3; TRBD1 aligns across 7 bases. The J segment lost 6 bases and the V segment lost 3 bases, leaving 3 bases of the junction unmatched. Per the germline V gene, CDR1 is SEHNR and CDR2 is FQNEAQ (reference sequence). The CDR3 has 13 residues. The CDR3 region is CASSLRGGDTQYF. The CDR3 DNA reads TGTGCCAGCAGCTTGAGAGGGGGCGATACGCAGTATTTT.

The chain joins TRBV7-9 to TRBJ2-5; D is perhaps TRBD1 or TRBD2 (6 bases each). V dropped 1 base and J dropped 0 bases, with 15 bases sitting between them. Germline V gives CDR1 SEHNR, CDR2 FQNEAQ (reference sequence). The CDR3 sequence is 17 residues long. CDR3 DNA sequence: TGTGCCAGCAGCTTAGGGAGGGGGTACTATAACCAAGAGACCCAGTACTTC. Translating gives CASSLGRGYYNQETQYF.

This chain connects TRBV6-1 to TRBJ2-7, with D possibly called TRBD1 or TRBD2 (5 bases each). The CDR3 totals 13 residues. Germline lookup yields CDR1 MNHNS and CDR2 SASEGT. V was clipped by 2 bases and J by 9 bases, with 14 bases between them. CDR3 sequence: CASSESRGGRQYF. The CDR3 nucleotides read TGTGCCAGCAGTGAATCACGGGGCGGTCGGCAGTACTTC.

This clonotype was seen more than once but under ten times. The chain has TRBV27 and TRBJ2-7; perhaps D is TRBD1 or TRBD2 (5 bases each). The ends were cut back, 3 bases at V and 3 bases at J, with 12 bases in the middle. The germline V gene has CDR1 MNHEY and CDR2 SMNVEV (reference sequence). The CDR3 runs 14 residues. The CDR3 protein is CASSFRAGSYEQYF. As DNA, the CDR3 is TGTGCCAGCAGTTTCCGGGCAGGGAGCTACGAGCAGTACTTC.

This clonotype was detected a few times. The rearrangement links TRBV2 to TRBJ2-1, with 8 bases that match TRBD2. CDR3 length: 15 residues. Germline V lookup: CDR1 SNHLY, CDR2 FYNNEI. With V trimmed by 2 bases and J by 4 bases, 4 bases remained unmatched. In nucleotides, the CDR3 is TGTGCCAGCAGTGAATGGCGGGGGGAATACAATGAGCAGTTCTTC. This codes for CASSEWRGEYNEQFF.

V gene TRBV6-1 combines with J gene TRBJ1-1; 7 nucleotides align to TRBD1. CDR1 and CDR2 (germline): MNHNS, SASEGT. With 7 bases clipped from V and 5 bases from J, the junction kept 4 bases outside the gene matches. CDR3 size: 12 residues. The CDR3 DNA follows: TGTGCCAGCACCTCGGGACAGACTGAAGCTTTCTTT. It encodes CASTSGQTEAFF.

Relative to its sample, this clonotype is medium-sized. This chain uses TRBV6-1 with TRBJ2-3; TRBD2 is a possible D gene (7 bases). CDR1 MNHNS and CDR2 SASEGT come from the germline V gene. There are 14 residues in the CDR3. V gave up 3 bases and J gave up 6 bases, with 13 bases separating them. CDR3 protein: CASSDTAGADTQYF. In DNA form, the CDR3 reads TGTGCCAGCAGTGACACGGCGGGGGCGGATACGCAGTATTTT.

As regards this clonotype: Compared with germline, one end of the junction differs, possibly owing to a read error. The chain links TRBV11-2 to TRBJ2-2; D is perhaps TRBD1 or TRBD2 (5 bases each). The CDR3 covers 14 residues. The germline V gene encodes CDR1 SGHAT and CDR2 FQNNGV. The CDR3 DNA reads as TGTGCCAGCAGCGGGGCTAGCAATTCCGGTGAGCTGTTTTTT. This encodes CASSGASNSGELFF.

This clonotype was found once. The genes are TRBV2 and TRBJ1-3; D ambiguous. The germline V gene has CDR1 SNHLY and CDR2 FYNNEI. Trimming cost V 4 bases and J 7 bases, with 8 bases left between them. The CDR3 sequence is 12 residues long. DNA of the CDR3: TGTGCCAGCAGTGGGGGTGGGAACACCATATATTTT. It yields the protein CASSGGGNTIYF. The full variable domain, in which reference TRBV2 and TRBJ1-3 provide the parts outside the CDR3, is EPEVTQTPSHQVTQMGQEVILRCVPISNHLYFYWYRQILGQKVEFLVSFYNNEISEKSEIFDDQFSVERPDGSNFTLKIRSTKLEDSAMYFCASSGGGNTIYFGEGSWLTVV.

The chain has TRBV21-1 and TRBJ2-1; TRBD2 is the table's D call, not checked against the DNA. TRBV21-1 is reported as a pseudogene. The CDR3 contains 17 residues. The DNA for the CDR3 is TGTGCCAGCAGCAAAGGACAGGTCCCCGCTACATACAATGAGCAGTTCTTC. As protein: CASSKGQVPATYNEQFF.